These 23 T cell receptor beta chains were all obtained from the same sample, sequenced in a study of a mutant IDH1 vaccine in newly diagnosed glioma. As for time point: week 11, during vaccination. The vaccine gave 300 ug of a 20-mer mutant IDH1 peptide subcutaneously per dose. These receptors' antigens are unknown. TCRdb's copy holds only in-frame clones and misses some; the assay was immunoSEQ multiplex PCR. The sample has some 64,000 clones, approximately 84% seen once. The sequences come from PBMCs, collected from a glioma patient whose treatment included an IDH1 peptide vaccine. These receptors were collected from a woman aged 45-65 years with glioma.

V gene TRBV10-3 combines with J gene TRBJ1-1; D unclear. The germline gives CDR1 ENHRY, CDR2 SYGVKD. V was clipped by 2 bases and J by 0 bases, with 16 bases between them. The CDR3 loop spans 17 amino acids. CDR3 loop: CAISETATRWVNTEAFF. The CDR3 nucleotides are TGTGCCATCAGTGAGACCGCCACCCGGTGGGTGAACACTGAAGCTTTCTTT.

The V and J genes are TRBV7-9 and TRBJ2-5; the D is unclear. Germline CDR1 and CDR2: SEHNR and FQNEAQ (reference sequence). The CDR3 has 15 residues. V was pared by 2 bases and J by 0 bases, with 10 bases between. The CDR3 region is CASSLNSGYQETQYF. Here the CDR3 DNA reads TGTGCCAGCAGCTTAAATTCCGGGTACCAAGAGACCCAGTACTTC. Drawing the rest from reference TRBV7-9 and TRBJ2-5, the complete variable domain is DTGVSQNPRHKITKRGQNVTFRCDPISEHNRLYWYRQTLGQGPEFLTYFQNEAQLEKSRLLSDRFSAERPKGSFSTLEIQRTEQGDSAMYLCASSLNSGYQETQYFGPGTRLLVL.

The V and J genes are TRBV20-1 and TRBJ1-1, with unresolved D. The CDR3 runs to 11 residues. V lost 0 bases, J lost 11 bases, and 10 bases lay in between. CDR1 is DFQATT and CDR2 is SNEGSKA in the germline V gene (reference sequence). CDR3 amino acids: CSAREGSRAFF. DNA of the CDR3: TGCAGTGCTAGAGAAGGGTCCCGGGCTTTCTTT.

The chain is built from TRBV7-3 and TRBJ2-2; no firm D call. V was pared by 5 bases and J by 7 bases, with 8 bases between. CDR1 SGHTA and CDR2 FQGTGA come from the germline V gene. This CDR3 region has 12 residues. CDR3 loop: CASSPRGGELFF. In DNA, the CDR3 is TGTGCCAGCAGCCCGCGAGGCGGGGAGCTGTTTTTT.

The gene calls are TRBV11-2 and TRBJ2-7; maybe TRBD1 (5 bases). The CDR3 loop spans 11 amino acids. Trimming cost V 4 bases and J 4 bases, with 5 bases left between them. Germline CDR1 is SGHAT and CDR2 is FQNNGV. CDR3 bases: TGTGCCAGCAGCTCAGGGTACGAGCAGTACTTC. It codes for CASSSGYEQYF.

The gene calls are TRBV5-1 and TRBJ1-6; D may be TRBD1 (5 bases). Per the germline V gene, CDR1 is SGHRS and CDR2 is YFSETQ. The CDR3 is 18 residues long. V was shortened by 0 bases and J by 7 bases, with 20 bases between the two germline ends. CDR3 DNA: TGCGCCAGCAGCTTGGGGCCCCCCGGACAAGCTAACAATTCACCCCTCCACTTT. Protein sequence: CASSLGPPGQANNSPLHF.

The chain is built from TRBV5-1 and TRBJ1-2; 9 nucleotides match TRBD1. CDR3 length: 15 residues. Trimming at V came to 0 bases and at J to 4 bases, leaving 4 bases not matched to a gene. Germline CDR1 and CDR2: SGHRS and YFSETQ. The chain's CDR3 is CASSLVRGQGYGYTF. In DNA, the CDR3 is TGCGCCAGCAGCTTGGTGAGGGGACAGGGCTATGGCTACACCTTC.

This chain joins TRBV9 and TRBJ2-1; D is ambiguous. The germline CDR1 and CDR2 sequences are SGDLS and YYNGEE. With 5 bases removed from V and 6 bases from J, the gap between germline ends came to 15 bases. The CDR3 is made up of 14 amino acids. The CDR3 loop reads CASSRNTEINEQFF. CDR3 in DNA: TGTGCCAGCAGTCGCAACACAGAGATCAATGAGCAGTTCTTC.

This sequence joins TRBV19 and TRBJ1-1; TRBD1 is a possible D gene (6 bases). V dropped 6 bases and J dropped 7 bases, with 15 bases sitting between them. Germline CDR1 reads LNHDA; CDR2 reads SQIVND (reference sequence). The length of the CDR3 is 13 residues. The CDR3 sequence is CASSTTGTLEAFF. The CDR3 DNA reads TGTGCCAGTAGCACTACAGGGACCCTTGAAGCTTTCTTT.

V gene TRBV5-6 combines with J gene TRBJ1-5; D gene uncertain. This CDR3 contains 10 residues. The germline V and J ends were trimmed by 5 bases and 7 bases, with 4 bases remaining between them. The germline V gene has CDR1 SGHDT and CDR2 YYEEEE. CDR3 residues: CASSPQPQHF. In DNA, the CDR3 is TGTGCCAGCAGTCCCCAGCCCCAGCATTTT.

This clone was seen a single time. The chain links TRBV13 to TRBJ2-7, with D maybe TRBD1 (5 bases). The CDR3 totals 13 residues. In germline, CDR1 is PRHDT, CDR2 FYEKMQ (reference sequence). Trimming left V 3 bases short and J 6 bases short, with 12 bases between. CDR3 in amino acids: CASSFSPDSEQYF. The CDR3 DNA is TGTGCCAGCAGCTTTAGTCCCGACAGCGAGCAGTACTTC.

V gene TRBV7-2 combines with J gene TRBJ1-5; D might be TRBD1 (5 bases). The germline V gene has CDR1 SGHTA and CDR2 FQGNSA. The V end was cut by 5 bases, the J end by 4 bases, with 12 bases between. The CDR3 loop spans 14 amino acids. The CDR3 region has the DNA TGTGCCAGCAGCCCCCCAGGGAATAATCAGCCCCAGCATTTT. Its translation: CASSPPGNNQPQHF.

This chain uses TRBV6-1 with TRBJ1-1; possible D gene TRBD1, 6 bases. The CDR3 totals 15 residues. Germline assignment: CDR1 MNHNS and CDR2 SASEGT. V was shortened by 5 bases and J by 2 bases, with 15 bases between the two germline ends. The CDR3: CASSMGQGLNTEAFF. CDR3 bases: TGTGCCAGCAGTATGGGTCAGGGGCTAAACACTGAAGCTTTCTTT.

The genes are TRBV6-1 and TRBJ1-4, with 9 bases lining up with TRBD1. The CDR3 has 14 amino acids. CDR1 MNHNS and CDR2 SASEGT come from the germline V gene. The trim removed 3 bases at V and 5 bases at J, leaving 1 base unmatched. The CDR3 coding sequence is TGTGCCAGCAGTGAGGGACAGGGAAATGAAAAACTGTTTTTT. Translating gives CASSEGQGNEKLFF.

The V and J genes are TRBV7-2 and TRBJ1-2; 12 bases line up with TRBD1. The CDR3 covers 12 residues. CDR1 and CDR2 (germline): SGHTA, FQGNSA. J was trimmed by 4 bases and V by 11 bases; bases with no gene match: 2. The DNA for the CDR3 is TGTGCCGGGACAGGGGGCGGCTATGGCTACACCTTC. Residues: CAGTGGGYGYTF.

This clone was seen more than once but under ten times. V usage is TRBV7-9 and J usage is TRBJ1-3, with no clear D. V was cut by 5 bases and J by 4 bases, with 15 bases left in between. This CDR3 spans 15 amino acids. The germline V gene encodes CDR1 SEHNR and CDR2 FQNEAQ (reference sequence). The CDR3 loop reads CASSSVTARGNTIYF. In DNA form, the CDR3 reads TGTGCCAGCAGCAGCGTAACGGCGAGAGGAAACACCATATATTTT.

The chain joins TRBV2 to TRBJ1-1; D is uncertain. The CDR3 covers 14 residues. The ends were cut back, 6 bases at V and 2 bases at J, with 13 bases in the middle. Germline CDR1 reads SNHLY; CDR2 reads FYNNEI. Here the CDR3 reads CASSRDQANTEAFF. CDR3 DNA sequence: TGTGCCAGCAGCCGAGATCAGGCAAACACTGAAGCTTTCTTT.

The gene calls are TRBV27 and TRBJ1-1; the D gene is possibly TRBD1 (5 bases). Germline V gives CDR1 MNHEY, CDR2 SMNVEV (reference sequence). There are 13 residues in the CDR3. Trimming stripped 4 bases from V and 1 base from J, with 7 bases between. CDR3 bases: TGTGCCAGCAGTTCGGGGGGGAACACTGAAGCTTTCTTT. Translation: CASSSGGNTEAFF.

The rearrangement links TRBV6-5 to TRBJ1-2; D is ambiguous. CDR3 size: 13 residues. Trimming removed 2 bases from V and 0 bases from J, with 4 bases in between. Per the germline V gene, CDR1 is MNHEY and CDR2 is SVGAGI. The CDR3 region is CASSYDTNYGYTF. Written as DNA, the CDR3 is TGTGCCAGCAGTTACGACACTAACTATGGCTACACCTTC.

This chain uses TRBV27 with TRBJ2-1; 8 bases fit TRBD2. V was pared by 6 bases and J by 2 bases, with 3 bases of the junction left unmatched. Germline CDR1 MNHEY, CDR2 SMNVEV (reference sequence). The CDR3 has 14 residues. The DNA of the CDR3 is TGTGCCAGCAGACGGGGGGGCCCCTACAATGAGCAGTTCTTC. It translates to CASRRGGPYNEQFF.

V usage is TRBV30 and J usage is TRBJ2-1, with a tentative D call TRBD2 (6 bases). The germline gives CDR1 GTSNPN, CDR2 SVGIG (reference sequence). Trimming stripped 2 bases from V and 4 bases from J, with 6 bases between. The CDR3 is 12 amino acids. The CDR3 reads CAWSREYNEQFF. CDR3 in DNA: TGTGCCTGGAGTCGGGAGTACAATGAGCAGTTCTTC.

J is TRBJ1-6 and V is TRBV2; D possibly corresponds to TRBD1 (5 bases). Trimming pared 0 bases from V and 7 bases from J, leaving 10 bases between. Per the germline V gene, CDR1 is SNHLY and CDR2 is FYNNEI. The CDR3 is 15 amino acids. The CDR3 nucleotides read TGTGCCAGCAGTGAAGCCGGGACCCCCAATTCACCCCTCCACTTT. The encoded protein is CASSEAGTPNSPLHF.

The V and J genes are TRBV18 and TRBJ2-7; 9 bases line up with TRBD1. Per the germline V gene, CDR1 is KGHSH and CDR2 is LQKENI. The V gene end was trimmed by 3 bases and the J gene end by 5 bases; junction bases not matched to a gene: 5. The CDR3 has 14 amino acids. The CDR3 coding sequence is TGTGCCAGCTCACCCCGGACAGGGGTTCACGAGCAGTACTTC. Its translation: CASSPRTGVHEQYF.